The rows below give T cell receptor beta chains drawn from one sample of a study of blood T cell repertoires in COVID-19. The data were produced by immunoSEQ multiplex PCR, yet TCRdb's version contains in-frame clones alone and is incomplete. The sample lists approximately 80,000 clones, roughly 91% occurring once. The material sequenced was peripheral blood. The receptors here all came from a woman aged 45-65 years in a cohort sampled during active COVID-19. The CDR3 runs from the conserved cysteine through the conserved F or W. The order of the fields is clone size, D gene, J gene, V gene, CDR3 DNA, CDR3 protein. A D gene is named only where the DNA matches it firmly. Only part of the rows carry a size: once, few, many, or a class if the clone is expanded.

clone size: -; D gene: TRBD2; J gene: TRBJ2-1; V gene: TRBV11-2; CDR3 DNA: TGTGCCAGCAGCTCGACCGGGGGGGCAGTCAATGAGCAGTTCTTC; CDR3 protein: CASSSTGGAVNEQFF
clone size: -; D gene: TRBD2; J gene: TRBJ2-4; V gene: TRBV3-1/TRBV3-2; CDR3 DNA: TGTGCCAGCAGCCAATACGGGCTAGCGGGAGGTGACAAAAACATTCAGTACTTC; CDR3 protein: CASSQYGLAGGDKNIQYF
clone size: -; D gene: -; J gene: TRBJ2-1; V gene: TRBV2; CDR3 DNA: TGTGCCAGCAGTGACGTACAAAGCTCCTACAATGAGCAGTTCTTC; CDR3 protein: CASSDVQSSYNEQFF
clone size: -; D gene: TRBD1; J gene: TRBJ2-1; V gene: TRBV19; CDR3 DNA: TGTGCCAGTAGTGCTTTTGAGAGGGGGCGAAATGAGCAGTTCTTC; CDR3 protein: CASSAFERGRNEQFF
clone size: -; D gene: -; J gene: TRBJ1-2; V gene: TRBV7-9; CDR3 DNA: TGTGCCAGCAGTCCCCGGGAGGAGACTAACTATGGCTACACCTTC; CDR3 protein: CASSPREETNYGYTF
clone size: -; D gene: TRBD1; J gene: TRBJ2-1; V gene: TRBV5-8; CDR3 DNA: TGTGCCAGCAGCTTAGGGGACAGGCTGTACAATGAGCAGTTCTTC; CDR3 protein: CASSLGDRLYNEQFF
clone size: -; D gene: TRBD2; J gene: TRBJ2-1; V gene: TRBV3-1/TRBV3-2; CDR3 DNA: TGTGCCAGCAGCCAAGACCTAGCGGGAGCCAATGAGCAGTTCTTC; CDR3 protein: CASSQDLAGANEQFF
clone size: once; D gene: -; J gene: TRBJ1-5; V gene: TRBV2; CDR3 DNA: TGTGCCAGCAATTCAGGGTTTTATAGCAATCAGCCCCAGCATTTT; CDR3 protein: CASNSGFYSNQPQHF
clone size: -; D gene: TRBD2; J gene: TRBJ2-3; V gene: TRBV2; CDR3 DNA: TGTGCCAGCAGATTAAAACTAGCGGGAGGCACAGATACGCAGTATTTT; CDR3 protein: CASRLKLAGGTDTQYF
clone size: once; D gene: TRBD2; J gene: TRBJ2-5; V gene: TRBV7-9; CDR3 DNA: TGTGCCAGCAGCCCCCCTAGCGGGCCTAAGGAGACCCAGTACTTC; CDR3 protein: CASSPPSGPKETQYF
clone size: -; D gene: -; J gene: TRBJ1-2; V gene: TRBV6-5; CDR3 DNA: TGTGCCACCTCCTCCGGGAACATTCCTAACTATGGCTACACCTTC; CDR3 protein: CATSSGNIPNYGYTF
clone size: -; D gene: -; J gene: TRBJ2-1; V gene: TRBV7-2; CDR3 DNA: TGTGCCAGCAGCCCCCTTAACAATGAGCAGTTCTTC; CDR3 protein: CASSPLNNEQFF
clone size: -; D gene: TRBD2; J gene: TRBJ2-5; V gene: TRBV7-8; CDR3 DNA: TGTGCCAGCAGCTTAGAGGGTCTAGCGGGAAGAGAGACCCAGTACTTC; CDR3 protein: CASSLEGLAGRETQYF
clone size: -; D gene: TRBD2; J gene: TRBJ2-1; V gene: TRBV19; CDR3 DNA: TGTGCCAGTAGGGGACTAGCGGAGGGCTACAATGAGCAGTTCTTC; CDR3 protein: CASRGLAEGYNEQFF
clone size: -; D gene: -; J gene: TRBJ1-1; V gene: TRBV5-4; CDR3 DNA: TGTGCCAGCAGCGCTAGCGGGGGAAGCACTGAAGCTTTCTTT; CDR3 protein: CASSASGGSTEAFF
clone size: -; D gene: TRBD2; J gene: TRBJ2-2; V gene: TRBV13; CDR3 DNA: TGTGCCAGCAGCGTAGCAGGACTAGCGGGCACCGGGGAGCTGTTTTTT; CDR3 protein: CASSVAGLAGTGELFF
clone size: many; D gene: TRBD1; J gene: TRBJ2-7; V gene: TRBV5-1; CDR3 DNA: TGCGCCAGCAGCTCTAACCGGGACAGGAACAACTACGAGCAGTACTTC; CDR3 protein: CASSSNRDRNNYEQYF
clone size: -; D gene: -; J gene: TRBJ2-7; V gene: TRBV10-3; CDR3 DNA: TGTGCCATCAGTGAGTCGAAACAGTCCGCCGAGCAGTACTTC; CDR3 protein: CAISESKQSAEQYF
clone size: -; D gene: -; J gene: TRBJ1-1; V gene: TRBV5-5; CDR3 DNA: TGTGCCAGCAGCCCCACAGGGTTGAACACTGAAGCTTTCTTT; CDR3 protein: CASSPTGLNTEAFF
clone size: -; D gene: -; J gene: TRBJ2-7; V gene: TRBV10-2; CDR3 DNA: TGCGCCAGCAGCGAACACTACGAGCAGTACTTC; CDR3 protein: CASSEHYEQYF
clone size: -; D gene: TRBD2; J gene: TRBJ2-5; V gene: TRBV5-4; CDR3 DNA: TGTGCCAGCAGCTTGAGCGGGAGCCAAGAGACCCAGTACTTC; CDR3 protein: CASSLSGSQETQYF
clone size: -; D gene: TRBD2; J gene: TRBJ2-1; V gene: TRBV7-6; CDR3 DNA: TGTGCCAGCAGCTTTGGCGGGGCGGGAGGGTACAATGAGCAGTTCTTC; CDR3 protein: CASSFGGAGGYNEQFF
clone size: -; D gene: TRBD1; J gene: TRBJ1-1; V gene: TRBV2; CDR3 DNA: TGTGCCAGCAGGAGGGGATCAACAGGGGGCAACACTGAAGCTTTCTTT; CDR3 protein: CASRRGSTGGNTEAFF
clone size: -; D gene: TRBD1; J gene: TRBJ2-7; V gene: TRBV28; CDR3 DNA: TGTGCCACCCTGACAGGGGCCTCCTACGAGCAGTACTTC; CDR3 protein: CATLTGASYEQYF
clone size: once; D gene: TRBD1; J gene: TRBJ1-1; V gene: TRBV7-9; CDR3 DNA: TGTGCCAGCAGCTTGGCAGGGGGCGATGGCACTGAAGCTTTCTTT; CDR3 protein: CASSLAGGDGTEAFF
clone size: -; D gene: -; J gene: TRBJ2-1; V gene: TRBV11-2; CDR3 DNA: TGTGCCAGCAGCTTAGGTGCTAGCCCAGATGGGAATGAGCAGTTCTTC; CDR3 protein: CASSLGASPDGNEQFF
clone size: -; D gene: -; J gene: TRBJ2-3; V gene: TRBV21-1; CDR3 DNA: TGTGCCAGCAGCAAGGTTCGACTAGCGGGAGCTGTAGATACGCAGTATTTT; CDR3 protein: CASSKVRLAGAVDTQYF
clone size: -; D gene: TRBD1; J gene: TRBJ1-2; V gene: TRBV18; CDR3 DNA: TGTGCCAGCTCACAAGGGACAGTTCCATATAACTATGGCTACACCTTC; CDR3 protein: CASSQGTVPYNYGYTF
clone size: -; D gene: -; J gene: TRBJ2-2; V gene: TRBV5-1; CDR3 DNA: TGCGCCAGCAGCTTTCTTGGGGCTGAGCTGTTTTTT; CDR3 protein: CASSFLGAELFF
clone size: -; D gene: -; J gene: TRBJ2-6; V gene: TRBV10-3; CDR3 DNA: TGTGCCATCAGTACAGGGAGCTCTGGGGCCAACGTCCTGACTTTC; CDR3 protein: CAISTGSSGANVLTF
clone size: once; D gene: TRBD1; J gene: TRBJ1-2; V gene: TRBV5-1; CDR3 DNA: TGCGCCAGCAGCTTGGGCGTGGTCCTACAGGGGGAGTATGGCTACACCTTC; CDR3 protein: CASSLGVVLQGEYGYTF
clone size: -; D gene: TRBD1; J gene: TRBJ1-3; V gene: TRBV6-6; CDR3 DNA: TGTGCCAGCAGTCTCCATGGGACAGGGGAAGTAGCAAACACCATATATTTT; CDR3 protein: CASSLHGTGEVANTIYF
clone size: few; D gene: -; J gene: TRBJ1-5; V gene: TRBV27; CDR3 DNA: TGTGCCAGCAGTTCGAGTCCCAATCAGCCCCAGCATTTT; CDR3 protein: CASSSSPNQPQHF
clone size: -; D gene: -; J gene: TRBJ1-3; V gene: TRBV19; CDR3 DNA: TGTGCCAGTTGGGCTAACTCTGGAAACACCATATATTTT; CDR3 protein: CASWANSGNTIYF
clone size: -; D gene: TRBD2; J gene: TRBJ2-7; V gene: TRBV5-5; CDR3 DNA: TGTGCCAGCAGCTTTCACGCGGGAGATCTCTACGAGCAGTACTTC; CDR3 protein: CASSFHAGDLYEQYF
clone size: -; D gene: TRBD1; J gene: TRBJ2-3; V gene: TRBV19; CDR3 DNA: TGTGCCAGTAGTAGCGTGAGGGGGCGGGCAGATACGCAGTATTTT; CDR3 protein: CASSSVRGRADTQYF
clone size: -; D gene: TRBD1; J gene: TRBJ2-7; V gene: TRBV28; CDR3 DNA: TGTGCCAGCAGTCTGGATGGACAGGTCTACGAGCAGTACTTC; CDR3 protein: CASSLDGQVYEQYF
clone size: -; D gene: -; J gene: TRBJ1-1; V gene: TRBV9; CDR3 DNA: TGTGCCAGCAGCGTAGACAGCTCCGTTTCCTCTGAAGCTTTCTTT; CDR3 protein: CASSVDSSVSSEAFF
clone size: -; D gene: -; J gene: TRBJ2-5; V gene: TRBV24-1; CDR3 DNA: TGTGCCACCAGTGATCCAGGGCGCCAAGAGACCCAGTACTTC; CDR3 protein: CATSDPGRQETQYF
clone size: -; D gene: TRBD1; J gene: TRBJ2-7; V gene: TRBV9; CDR3 DNA: TGTGCCAGCAGCGAAGAACCCGGGACAGGGCATAGTCGTCTGTACTTC; CDR3 protein: CASSEEPGTGHSRLYF
clone size: -; D gene: TRBD1; J gene: TRBJ1-4; V gene: TRBV27; CDR3 DNA: TGTGCCAGCAGTTTATCAACAGGGGCAACTAATGAAAAACTGTTTTTT; CDR3 protein: CASSLSTGATNEKLFF
clone size: -; D gene: -; J gene: TRBJ1-6; V gene: TRBV27; CDR3 DNA: TGTGCCAGCAGGGTTGGAGGGCGCGATTCACCCCTCCACTTT; CDR3 protein: CASRVGGRDSPLHF
clone size: -; D gene: TRBD2; J gene: TRBJ2-1; V gene: TRBV15; CDR3 DNA: TGTGCCACCAGCAGAGGAGGGTTTAGCGGGAGACACAATGAGCAGTTCTTC; CDR3 protein: CATSRGGFSGRHNEQFF
clone size: few; D gene: TRBD2; J gene: TRBJ2-7; V gene: TRBV5-1; CDR3 DNA: TGCGCCAGCAGCGTGACTAGCGTAAGCTCCTACGAGCAGTACTTC; CDR3 protein: CASSVTSVSSYEQYF
clone size: few; D gene: TRBD1; J gene: TRBJ1-2; V gene: TRBV29-1; CDR3 DNA: TGCAGCGTTGAAGGGGACAGGGGGGGTGGCTACACCTTC; CDR3 protein: CSVEGDRGGGYTF
clone size: -; D gene: TRBD2; J gene: TRBJ2-5; V gene: TRBV30; CDR3 DNA: TGTGCCTGGAGTGGGACACTAGCGGGAACAGAGACCCAGTACTTC; CDR3 protein: CAWSGTLAGTETQYF
clone size: -; D gene: TRBD2; J gene: TRBJ2-3; V gene: TRBV27; CDR3 DNA: TGTGCCAGCAGTCCAATAGCGGGAGATGGACCAGATACGCAGTATTTT; CDR3 protein: CASSPIAGDGPDTQYF
clone size: -; D gene: -; J gene: TRBJ2-5; V gene: TRBV27; CDR3 DNA: TGTGCCAGGAAAACGACAGGTCAACGGCGAGAGACCCAGTACTTC; CDR3 protein: CARKTTGQRRETQYF
clone size: -; D gene: -; J gene: TRBJ1-3; V gene: TRBV30; CDR3 DNA: TGTGCCTGGAGGGCAGGGGTCAACACGGACACCATATATTTT; CDR3 protein: CAWRAGVNTDTIYF
clone size: few; D gene: TRBD2; J gene: TRBJ2-1; V gene: TRBV11-2; CDR3 DNA: TGTGCCAGCAGCTTAGGACTAGCGGGAGGGTACAATGAGCAGTTCTTC; CDR3 protein: CASSLGLAGGYNEQFF
clone size: -; D gene: TRBD2; J gene: TRBJ2-1; V gene: TRBV30; CDR3 DNA: TGTGCCTGGAGACCCTCCGGGGCGGGAGCCCCTCAAAGGGAGCAGTTCTTC; CDR3 protein: CAWRPSGAGAPQREQFF
clone size: -; D gene: -; J gene: TRBJ1-1; V gene: TRBV28; CDR3 DNA: TGTGCCAGCAGCTCAACGACAGCCGAAGCTTTCTTT; CDR3 protein: CASSSTTAEAFF
clone size: once; D gene: TRBD1; J gene: TRBJ1-2; V gene: TRBV5-1; CDR3 DNA: TGCGCCAGCAGCTTGGGGCGACAGGGTAACTATGGCTACACCTTC; CDR3 protein: CASSLGRQGNYGYTF
clone size: -; D gene: -; J gene: TRBJ1-2; V gene: TRBV10-2; CDR3 DNA: TGCGCCAGCAGTACAACTAACTATGGCTACACCTTC; CDR3 protein: CASSTTNYGYTF
clone size: -; D gene: TRBD2; J gene: TRBJ2-7; V gene: TRBV28; CDR3 DNA: TGTGCCAGCAGTTCTGAATTACCGGGACTAGTCCCCTACGAGCAGTACTTC; CDR3 protein: CASSSELPGLVPYEQYF